This passage covers 16 T cell receptor beta chains from one sample sequenced in a study of cytomegalovirus exposure and HLA in healthy donors. PCR employed 60 Vbeta and 13 Jbeta primers. Sequencing used immunoSEQ multiplex PCR; TCRdb keeps in-frame clones, though not all of them. The sample has 100,000 to 150,000 clones; approximately 80% are singletons. The sample comprised PBMCs. Source of these receptors: a man between 35 and 55 years old in good health and CMV-seronegative.

There are a few counts of this clone. The chain carries TRBV11-3 and TRBJ1-1, with D hard to call. CDR1 and CDR2 (germline): SGHNT, YENEEA. The CDR3 has 13 amino acids. The germline V and J ends were trimmed by 5 bases and 8 bases, with 15 bases remaining between them. CDR3 loop: CASSEGSGIEAFF. The CDR3 DNA sequence: TGTGCCAGCAGCGAAGGTTCCGGGATAGAAGCTTTCTTT. Variable domain in full (rest from reference TRBV11-3 and TRBJ1-1): EAGVVQSPRYKIIEKKQPVAFWCNPISGHNTLYWYLQNLGQGPELLIRYENEEAVDDSQLPKDRFSAERLKGVDSTLKIQPAELGDSAVYLCASSEGSGIEAFFGQGTRLTVV.

This chain uses TRBV28 with TRBJ2-1; TRBD2 agrees at 12 bases. Germline V gene data show CDR1 as MDHEN and CDR2 as SYDVKM. The CDR3 has 15 residues. Unmatched junction bases numbered 6, after V lost 4 bases and J lost 8 bases. CDR3 nucleotide sequence: TGTGCCAGCAGTTCCCCTAGCGGGGGGGCAGATGAGCAGTTCTTC. This translates into CASSSPSGGADEQFF.

This chain uses TRBV7-2 with TRBJ1-1; 7 bases agree with TRBD1. V lost 8 bases and J lost 2; bases outside the gene matches: 2. Germline V CDR1 and CDR2: SGHTA, FQGNSA. The CDR3 totals 12 residues. The CDR3 DNA reads TGTGCCAGCGGGACAGTAAACACTGAAGCTTTCTTT. As protein: CASGTVNTEAFF. Looking up the rest from reference TRBV7-2 and TRBJ1-1 gives the full variable domain: GAGVSQSPSNKVTEKGKDVELRCDPISGHTALYWYRQSLGQGLEFLIYFQGNSAPDKSGLPSDRFSAERTGGSVSTLTIQRTQQEDSAVYLCASGTVNTEAFFGQGTRLTVV.

This clone has just one count. The J gene is TRBJ2-3, the V gene TRBV7-9, with 8 nucleotides matching TRBD1. The CDR3 consists of 16 residues. V shed 5 bases, J shed 0 bases, and the junction held 7 bases outside the gene matches. From germline, CDR1 is SEHNR and CDR2 FQNEAQ (reference sequence). The CDR3 loop is CASSIPRTGSTDTQYF. In DNA, the CDR3 is TGTGCCAGCAGCATACCCCGGACAGGGAGCACAGATACGCAGTATTTT.

The chain links TRBV11-3 to TRBJ2-3; TRBD2 might be the D (5 bases). Deletions cut 1 base from V and 6 bases from J, with 20 bases between. In germline, CDR1 is SGHNT, CDR2 YENEEA. This CDR3 is 17 amino acids long. CDR3 residues: CASSLGGSRGGPDTQYF. CDR3 sequence (DNA): TGTGCCAGCAGCTTAGGAGGGTCTCGCGGTGGACCCGATACGCAGTATTTT.

This chain uses TRBV19 with TRBJ2-5; possible D gene TRBD2, 5 bases. From germline, CDR1 is LNHDA and CDR2 SQIVND (reference sequence). Trimming pared 3 bases from V and 5 bases from J, leaving 13 bases between. The CDR3 extends over 14 amino acids. CDR3 loop: CASSILLGSETQYF. The CDR3 DNA sequence: TGTGCCAGTAGTATCTTGCTGGGGAGCGAGACCCAGTACTTC.

The J gene is TRBJ2-5, the V gene TRBV19, with D possibly matching TRBD2 (5 bases). Trimming removed 7 bases from V and 5 bases from J, with 17 bases in between. The germline CDR1 and CDR2 sequences are LNHDA and SQIVND (reference sequence). This CDR3 has 14 residues. The CDR3 bases are TGTGCCAGTACCGATCTCGCTGGGAGTGAGACCCAGTACTTC. This gives the protein CASTDLAGSETQYF.

The chain is built from TRBV25-1 and TRBJ1-4; a possible D gene is TRBD1 (5 bases). The V end was cut by 6 bases, the J end by 2 bases, with 10 bases between. Germline-derived CDR1 and CDR2 are MGHDK and SYGVNS. The CDR3 runs 14 residues. Written as DNA, the CDR3 is TGTGCCAGCAGGTGGGGGGGGACTAATGAAAAACTGTTTTTT. It codes for CASRWGGTNEKLFF.

This chain uses TRBV4-3 with TRBJ1-1; D may be TRBD1 (6 bases). Trimming shortened V by 3 bases and J by 0 bases, and 8 bases separated the two germline ends. Germline V lookup: CDR1 LGHNA, CDR2 YSLEER. The CDR3 covers 14 residues. CDR3 protein: CASSQDSVNTEAFF. In DNA, the CDR3 is TGCGCCAGCAGCCAGGACAGCGTGAACACTGAAGCTTTCTTT.

The chain uses TRBV7-3 and TRBJ2-7, with 8 bases aligning to TRBD1. The CDR3 has 14 amino acids. Germline CDR1 and CDR2: SGHTA and FQGTGA. V lost 6 bases, J lost 7 bases, and 11 bases stayed unmatched. The CDR3 loop reads CASSSHRGSWEQYF. For the CDR3, the DNA is TGTGCCAGCAGTAGCCACAGGGGGTCGTGGGAGCAGTACTTC.

The chain joins TRBV7-2 to TRBJ2-7, with a possible D match to TRBD2 (5 bases). Germline CDR1 SGHTA, CDR2 FQGNSA. This CDR3 has 13 residues. With 4 bases removed from V and 6 bases from J, the gap between germline ends came to 13 bases. Here the CDR3 reads CASSSNGLAEQYF. DNA for the CDR3: TGTGCCAGCAGCTCAAACGGACTCGCCGAGCAGTACTTC.

This rearrangement joins TRBV7-9 to TRBJ2-5; D gene uncertain. Germline V gene data show CDR1 as SEHNR and CDR2 as FQNEAQ (reference sequence). The V end was cut by 4 bases, the J end by 0 bases, with 6 bases between. This CDR3 region has 13 residues. CDR3 region: CASSSQYQETQYF. CDR3 DNA sequence: TGTGCCAGCAGCTCTCAGTACCAAGAGACCCAGTACTTC.

This chain joins TRBV18 and TRBJ1-2; D gene uncertain. Trimming took 3 bases from V and 2 from J, leaving 13 bases between them. The CDR3 runs to 15 residues. CDR1 KGHSH and CDR2 LQKENI come from the germline V gene. CDR3 coding DNA: TGTGCCAGCTCACCGAACCGACAAGAAAACTATGGCTACACCTTC. Protein product: CASSPNRQENYGYTF.

The rearrangement joins TRBV7-2 to TRBJ1-5, with 8 positions matching TRBD1. Germline values: CDR1 SGHTA, CDR2 FQGNSA. The J segment lost 7 bases and the V segment lost 1 base, leaving 12 bases of the junction unmatched. CDR3 length: 17 residues. The CDR3 bases are TGTGCCAGCAGCTTAGTGTCATCAGGGGGCCAGGGGCAGCCCCAGCATTTT. This encodes CASSLVSSGGQGQPQHF. Together with reference TRBV7-2 and TRBJ1-5, the CDR3 gives the full variable domain: GAGVSQSPSNKVTEKGKDVELRCDPISGHTALYWYRQSLGQGLEFLIYFQGNSAPDKSGLPSDRFSAERTGGSVSTLTIQRTQQEDSAVYLCASSLVSSGGQGQPQHFGDGTRLSIL.

The rearrangement links TRBV6-5 to TRBJ1-3, with 7 nucleotides matching TRBD1. Germline CDR1 is MNHEY and CDR2 is SVGAGI. The CDR3 covers 15 residues. V dropped 6 bases and J dropped 4; count of bases not matched to a gene: 9. Here the CDR3 reads CASRPNRDRGNTIYF. As DNA, the CDR3 is TGTGCCAGCAGACCAAACCGGGACAGAGGAAACACCATATATTTT.

The rearrangement joins TRBV6-5 to TRBJ1-3; 7 bases are shared with TRBD1. The trim removed 5 bases at V and 0 bases at J, leaving 4 bases unmatched. Looked up from germline, CDR1 is MNHEY and CDR2 is SVGAGI. The CDR3 totals 15 residues. CDR3 in DNA: TGTGCCAGCAGTCCGGGACAGAACTCTGGAAACACCATATATTTT. This encodes CASSPGQNSGNTIYF.